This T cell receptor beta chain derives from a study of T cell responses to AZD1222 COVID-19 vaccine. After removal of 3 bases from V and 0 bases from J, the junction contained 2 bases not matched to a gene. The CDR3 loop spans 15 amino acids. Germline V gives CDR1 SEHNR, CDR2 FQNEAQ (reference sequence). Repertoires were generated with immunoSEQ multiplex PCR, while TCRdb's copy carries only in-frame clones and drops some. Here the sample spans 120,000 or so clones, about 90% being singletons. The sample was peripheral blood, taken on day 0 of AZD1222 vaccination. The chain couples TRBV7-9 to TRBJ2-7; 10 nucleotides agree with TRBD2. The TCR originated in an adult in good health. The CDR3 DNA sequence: TGTGCCAGCAGCTTGACTAGCGGGCCCTCCTACGAGCAGTACTTC. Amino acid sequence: CASSLTSGPSYEQYF.